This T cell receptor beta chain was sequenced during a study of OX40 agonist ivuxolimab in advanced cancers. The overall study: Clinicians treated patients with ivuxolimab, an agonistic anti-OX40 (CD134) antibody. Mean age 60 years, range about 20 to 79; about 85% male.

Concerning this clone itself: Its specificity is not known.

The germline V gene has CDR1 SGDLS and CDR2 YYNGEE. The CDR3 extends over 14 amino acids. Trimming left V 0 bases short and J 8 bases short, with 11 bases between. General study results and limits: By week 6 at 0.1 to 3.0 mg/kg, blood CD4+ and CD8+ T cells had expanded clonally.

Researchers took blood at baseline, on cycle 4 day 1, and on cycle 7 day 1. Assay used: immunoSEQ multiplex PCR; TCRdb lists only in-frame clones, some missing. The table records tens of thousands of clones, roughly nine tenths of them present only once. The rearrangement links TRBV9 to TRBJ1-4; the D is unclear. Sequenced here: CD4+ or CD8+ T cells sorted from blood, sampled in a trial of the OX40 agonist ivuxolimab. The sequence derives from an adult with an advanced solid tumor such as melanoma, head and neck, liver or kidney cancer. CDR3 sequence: CASSVGSEGEKLFF. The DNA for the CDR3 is TGTGCCAGCAGCGTAGGGTCGGAAGGGGAAAAACTGTTTTTT. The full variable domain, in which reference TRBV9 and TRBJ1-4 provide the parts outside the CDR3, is DSGVTQTPKHLITATGQRVTLRCSPRSGDLSVYWYQQSLDQGLQFLIQYYNGEERAKGNILERFSAQQFPDLHSELNLSSLELGDSALYFCASSVGSEGEKLFFGSGTQLSVL.